The rows below give T cell receptor beta chains drawn from one sample of a study of T cell responses to AZD1222 COVID-19 vaccine. Generated by immunoSEQ multiplex PCR, the TCRdb table keeps only in-frame clones and is missing some. The sample yields under 130,000 clones, roughly nine tenths seen once. The starting material was peripheral blood, obtained on day 0 of AZD1222 vaccination. These receptors originate from an adult in good health. CDR3s include the opening cysteine and the closing phenylalanine or tryptophan.

v_call	j_call	cdr3_aa
TRBV3-1/TRBV3-2	TRBJ2-2	CASSQGTSGATGELFF
TRBV7-8	TRBJ2-1	CASSLDARSYNEQFF
TRBV7-2	TRBJ2-3	CASSSQAGGRTDTQYF
TRBV11-2	TRBJ1-4	CASSQITGREKLFF
TRBV27	TRBJ1-2	CASTDSPNYGYTF
TRBV10-3	TRBJ1-5	CAIASSGNQPQHF
TRBV2	TRBJ2-6	CASSSDRTGANVLTF
TRBV6-1	TRBJ1-2	CASSEHPLSYGYTF
TRBV29-1	TRBJ1-1	CSVGWGGAPHTEAFF
TRBV21-1	TRBJ2-7	CASTYRVLSYEQYF
TRBV27	TRBJ1-3	CASSLSWDPGNTIYF
TRBV6-1	TRBJ1-2	CASSGKLRGDIYGYTF
TRBV6-5	TRBJ2-7	CASSSSSEQYF
TRBV7-2	TRBJ1-6	CASSLEGYNSPLHF
TRBV5-1	TRBJ2-7	CASSLLGQGNEQYF
TRBV6-2/TRBV6-3	TRBJ1-5	CASSSYPGTGIGQPQHF
TRBV5-6	TRBJ1-4	CASRAGGRTNEKLFF
TRBV7-3	TRBJ2-1	CASSLEKFDEQFF
TRBV4-2	TRBJ2-5	CVSSLRETQYF
TRBV10-3	TRBJ1-2	CAIRPQTGNYGYTF
TRBV7-8	TRBJ2-3	CASSRLGLAGDTDTQYF
TRBV5-1	TRBJ2-3	CASSRQASTDTQYF
TRBV27	TRBJ1-6	CASSQGTGGFGNSPLHF
TRBV28	TRBJ2-7	CASSRAPRAFMTYEQYF
TRBV7-2	TRBJ2-5	CASSLRVPETQYF
TRBV4-1	TRBJ2-4	CASSQDHLPAGNLAKNIQYF
TRBV28	TRBJ2-3	CASIFRGGTPDTQYF
TRBV4-3	TRBJ2-7	CASSQNRAGGRGQYF
TRBV7-9	TRBJ2-2	CALTGEAGELFF
TRBV6-2/TRBV6-3	TRBJ1-2	CASSYEARGGYTF
TRBV29-1	TRBJ2-1	CSVEGGGENEQFF
TRBV7-2	TRBJ1-1	CASSVPHQAGTEAFF
TRBV11-2	TRBJ1-1	CASCKLRNTEAFF
TRBV7-9	TRBJ1-1	CASSLPGTSNTEAFF
TRBV19	TRBJ1-2	CASSESYGYTF
TRBV5-5	TRBJ2-5	CASSLGISGRAGETQYF
TRBV29-1	TRBJ2-1	CSVGQPLRNEQFF